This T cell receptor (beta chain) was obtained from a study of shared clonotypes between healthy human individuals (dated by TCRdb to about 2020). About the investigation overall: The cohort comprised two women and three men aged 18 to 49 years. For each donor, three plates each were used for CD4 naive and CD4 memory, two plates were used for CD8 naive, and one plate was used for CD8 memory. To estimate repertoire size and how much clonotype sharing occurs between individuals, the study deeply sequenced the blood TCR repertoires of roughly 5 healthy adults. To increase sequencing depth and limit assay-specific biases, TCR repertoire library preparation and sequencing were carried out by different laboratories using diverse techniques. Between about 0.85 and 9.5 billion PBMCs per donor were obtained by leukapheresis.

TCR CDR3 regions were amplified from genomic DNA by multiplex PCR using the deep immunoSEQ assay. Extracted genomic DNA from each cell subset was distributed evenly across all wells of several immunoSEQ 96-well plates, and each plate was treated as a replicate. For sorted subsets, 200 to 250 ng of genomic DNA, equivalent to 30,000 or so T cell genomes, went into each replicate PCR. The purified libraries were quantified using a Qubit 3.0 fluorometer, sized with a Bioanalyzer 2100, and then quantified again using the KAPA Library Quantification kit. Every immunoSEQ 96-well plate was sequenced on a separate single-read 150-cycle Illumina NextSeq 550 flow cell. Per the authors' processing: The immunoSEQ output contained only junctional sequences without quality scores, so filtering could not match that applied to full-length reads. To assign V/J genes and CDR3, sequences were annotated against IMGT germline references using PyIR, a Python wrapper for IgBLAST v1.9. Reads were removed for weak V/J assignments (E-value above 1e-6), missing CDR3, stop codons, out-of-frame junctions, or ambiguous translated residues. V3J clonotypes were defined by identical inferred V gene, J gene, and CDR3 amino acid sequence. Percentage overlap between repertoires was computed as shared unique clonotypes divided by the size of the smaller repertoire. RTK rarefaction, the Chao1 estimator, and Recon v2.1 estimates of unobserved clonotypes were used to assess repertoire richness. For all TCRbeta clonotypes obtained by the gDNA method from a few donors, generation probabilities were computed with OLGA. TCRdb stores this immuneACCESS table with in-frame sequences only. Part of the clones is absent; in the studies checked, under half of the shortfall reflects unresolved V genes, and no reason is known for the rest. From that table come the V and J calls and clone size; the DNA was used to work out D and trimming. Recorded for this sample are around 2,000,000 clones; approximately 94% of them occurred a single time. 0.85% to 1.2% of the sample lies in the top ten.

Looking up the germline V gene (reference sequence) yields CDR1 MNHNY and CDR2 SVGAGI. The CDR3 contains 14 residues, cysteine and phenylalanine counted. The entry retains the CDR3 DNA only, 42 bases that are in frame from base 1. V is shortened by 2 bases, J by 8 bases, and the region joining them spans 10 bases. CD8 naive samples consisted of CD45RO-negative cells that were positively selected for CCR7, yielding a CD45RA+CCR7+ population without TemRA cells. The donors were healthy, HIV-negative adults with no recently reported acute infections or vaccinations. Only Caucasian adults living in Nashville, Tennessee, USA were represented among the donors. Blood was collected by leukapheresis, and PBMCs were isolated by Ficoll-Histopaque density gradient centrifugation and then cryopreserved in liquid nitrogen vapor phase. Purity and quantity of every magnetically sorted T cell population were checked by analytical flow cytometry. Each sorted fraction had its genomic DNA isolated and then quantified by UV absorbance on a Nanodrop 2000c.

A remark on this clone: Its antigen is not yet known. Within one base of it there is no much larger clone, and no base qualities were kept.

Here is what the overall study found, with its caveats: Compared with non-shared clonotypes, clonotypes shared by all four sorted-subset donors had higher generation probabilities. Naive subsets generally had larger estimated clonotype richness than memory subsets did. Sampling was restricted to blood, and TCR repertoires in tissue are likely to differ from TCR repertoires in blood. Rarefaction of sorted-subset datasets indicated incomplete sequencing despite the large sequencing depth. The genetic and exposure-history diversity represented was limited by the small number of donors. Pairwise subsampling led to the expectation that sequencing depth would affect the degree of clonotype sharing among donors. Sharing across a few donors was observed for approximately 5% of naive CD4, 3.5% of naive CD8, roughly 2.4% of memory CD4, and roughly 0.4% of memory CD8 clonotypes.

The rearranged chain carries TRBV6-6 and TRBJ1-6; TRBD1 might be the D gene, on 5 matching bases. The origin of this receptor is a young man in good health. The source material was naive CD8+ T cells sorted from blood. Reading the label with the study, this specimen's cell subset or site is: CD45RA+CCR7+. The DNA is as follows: TGTGCCAGCAGTTACCAGGGAGGGGATTCACCCCTCCACTTT. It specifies CASSYQGGDSPLHF.